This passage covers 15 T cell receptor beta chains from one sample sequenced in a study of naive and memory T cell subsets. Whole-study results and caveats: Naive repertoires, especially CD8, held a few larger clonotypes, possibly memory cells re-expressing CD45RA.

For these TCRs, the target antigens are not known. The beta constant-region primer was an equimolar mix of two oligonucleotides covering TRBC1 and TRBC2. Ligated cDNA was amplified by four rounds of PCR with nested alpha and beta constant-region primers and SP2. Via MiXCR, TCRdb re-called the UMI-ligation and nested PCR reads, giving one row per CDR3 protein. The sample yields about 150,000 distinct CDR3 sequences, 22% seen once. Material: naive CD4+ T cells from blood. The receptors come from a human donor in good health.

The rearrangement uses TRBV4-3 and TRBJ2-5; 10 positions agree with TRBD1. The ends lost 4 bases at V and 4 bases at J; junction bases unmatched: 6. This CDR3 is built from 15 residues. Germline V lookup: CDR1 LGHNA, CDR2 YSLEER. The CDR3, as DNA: TGCGCCAGCAGCCTGGGACAGGGGAACGGAGAGACCCAGTACTTC. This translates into CASSLGQGNGETQYF.

CDR3 in DNA: TGCAGTGCTACCCGGCAGGTCGTTGGCAATGAGCAGTTCTTC. Its protein product is CSATRQVVGNEQFF. This rearrangement joins TRBV20-1 to TRBJ2-1; D gene uncertain. Germline lookup yields CDR1 DFQATT and CDR2 SNEGSKA (reference sequence). V was trimmed by 4 bases and J by 6 bases, leaving 16 bases between them. The CDR3 extends over 14 amino acids.

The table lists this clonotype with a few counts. Here the CDR3 DNA reads TGTGCCAGCAGTTACCCCGGGACAGGGTCTTACGAGCAGTACTTC. Protein: CASSYPGTGSYEQYF. J is TRBJ2-7 and V is TRBV6-6; TRBD1 matches 9 bases. Germline lookup yields CDR1 MNHNY and CDR2 SVGAGI (reference sequence). V shed 2 bases and J 4 bases; nucleotides not matched to a gene: 6. This CDR3 is built from 15 residues.

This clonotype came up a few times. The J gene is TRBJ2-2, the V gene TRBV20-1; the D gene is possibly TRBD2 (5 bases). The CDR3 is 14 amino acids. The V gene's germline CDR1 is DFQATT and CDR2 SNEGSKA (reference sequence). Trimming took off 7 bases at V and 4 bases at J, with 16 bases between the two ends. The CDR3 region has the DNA TGCAGTGTTAGGCAAGGGAGTGGCACCGGGGAGCTGTTTTTT. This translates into CSVRQGSGTGELFF.

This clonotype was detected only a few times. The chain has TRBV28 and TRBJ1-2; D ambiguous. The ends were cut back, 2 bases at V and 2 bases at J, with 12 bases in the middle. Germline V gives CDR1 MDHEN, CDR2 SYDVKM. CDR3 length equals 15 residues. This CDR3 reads CASSLAGRENYGYTF. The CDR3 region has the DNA TGTGCCAGCAGTTTAGCCGGTCGGGAGAACTATGGCTACACCTTC.

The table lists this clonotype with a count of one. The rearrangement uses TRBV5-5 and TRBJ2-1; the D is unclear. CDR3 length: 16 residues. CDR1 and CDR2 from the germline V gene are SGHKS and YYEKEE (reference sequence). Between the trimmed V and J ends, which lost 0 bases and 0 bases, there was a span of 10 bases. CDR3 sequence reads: CASSLVGPSSYNEQFF. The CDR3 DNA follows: TGTGCCAGCAGCTTGGTCGGGCCGAGCTCCTACAATGAGCAGTTCTTC.

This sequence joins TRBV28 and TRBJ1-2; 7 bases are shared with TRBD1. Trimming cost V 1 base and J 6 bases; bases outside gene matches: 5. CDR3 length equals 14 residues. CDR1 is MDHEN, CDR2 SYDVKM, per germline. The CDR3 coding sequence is TGTGCCAGCAGTTTATTTCAACAGGGGAATGGCTACACCTTC. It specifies CASSLFQQGNGYTF.

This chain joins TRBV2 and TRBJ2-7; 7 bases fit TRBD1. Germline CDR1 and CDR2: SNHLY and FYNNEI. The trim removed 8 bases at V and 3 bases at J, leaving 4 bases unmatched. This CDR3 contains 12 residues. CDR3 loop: CASHRDSYEQYF. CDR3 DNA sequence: TGTGCCAGCCATCGGGACAGCTACGAGCAGTACTTC.

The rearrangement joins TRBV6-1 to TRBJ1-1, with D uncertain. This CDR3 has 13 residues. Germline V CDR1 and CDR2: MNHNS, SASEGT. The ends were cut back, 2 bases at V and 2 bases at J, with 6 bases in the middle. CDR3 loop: CASSEWPNTEAFF. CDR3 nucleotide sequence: TGTGCCAGCAGTGAATGGCCCAACACTGAAGCTTTCTTT.

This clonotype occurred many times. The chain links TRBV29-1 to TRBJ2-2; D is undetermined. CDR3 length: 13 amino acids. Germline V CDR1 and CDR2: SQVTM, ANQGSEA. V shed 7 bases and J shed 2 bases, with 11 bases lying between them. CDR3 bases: TGCAGCGCACGGACGGCCAACACCGGGGAGCTGTTTTTT. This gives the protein CSARTANTGELFF.

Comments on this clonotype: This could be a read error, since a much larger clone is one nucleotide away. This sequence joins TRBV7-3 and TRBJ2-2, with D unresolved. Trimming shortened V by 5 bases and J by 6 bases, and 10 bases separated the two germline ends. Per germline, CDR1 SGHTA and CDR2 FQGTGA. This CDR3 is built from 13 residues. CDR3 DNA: TGTGCCAGCAGCCCTCTTAGGGCCGGGGAGCTGTTTTTT. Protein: CASSPLRAGELFF.

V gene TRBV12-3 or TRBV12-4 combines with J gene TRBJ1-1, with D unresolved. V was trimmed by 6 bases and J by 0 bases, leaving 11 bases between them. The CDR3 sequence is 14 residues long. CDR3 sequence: CASRGDGVNTEAFF. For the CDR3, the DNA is TGTGCCAGCAGGGGAGACGGGGTGAACACTGAAGCTTTCTTT.

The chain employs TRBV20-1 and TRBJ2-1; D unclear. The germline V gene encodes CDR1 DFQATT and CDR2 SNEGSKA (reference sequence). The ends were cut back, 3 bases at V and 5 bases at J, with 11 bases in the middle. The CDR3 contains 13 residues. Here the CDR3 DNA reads TGCAGTGCTAGCAGTCATGTAGACAATGAGCAGTTCTTC. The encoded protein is CSASSHVDNEQFF.

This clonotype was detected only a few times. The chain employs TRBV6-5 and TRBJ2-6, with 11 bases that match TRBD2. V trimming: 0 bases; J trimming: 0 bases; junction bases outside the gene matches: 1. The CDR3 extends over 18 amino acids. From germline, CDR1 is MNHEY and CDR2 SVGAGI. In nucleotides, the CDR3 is TGTGCCAGCAGTTACTCGGGACTAGCGGCCTCTGGGGCCAACGTCCTGACTTTC. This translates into CASSYSGLAASGANVLTF.

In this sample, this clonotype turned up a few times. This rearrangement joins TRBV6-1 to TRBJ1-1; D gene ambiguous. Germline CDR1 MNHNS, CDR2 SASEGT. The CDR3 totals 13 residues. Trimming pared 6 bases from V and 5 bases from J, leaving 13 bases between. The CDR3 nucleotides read TGTGCCAGCAGGGACCTCCGAGAAACTGAAGCTTTCTTT. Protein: CASRDLRETEAFF.